The 5 T cell receptor beta chains given below trace back to one sample, sequenced in a study of blood T cell repertoires in COVID-19. TCRdb's copy holds only in-frame clones and misses some; the assay was immunoSEQ multiplex PCR. The table shows about 180,000 clones, with around 86% occurring only once. Source material: peripheral blood. These receptors were taken from a man aged 45-65 years with active or convalescent COVID-19.

The gene calls are TRBV29-1 and TRBJ1-6; D is unclear. The CDR3 runs to 13 residues. Trimming pared 2 bases from V and 9 bases from J, leaving 11 bases between. The V gene's germline CDR1 is SQVTM and CDR2 ANQGSEA. The CDR3 coding sequence is TGCAGCGTTGAATTGGAGCCGGGTTCACCCCTCCACTTT. This gives the protein CSVELEPGSPLHF. Complete variable domain (other parts from reference TRBV29-1 and TRBJ1-6): SAVISQKPSRDICQRGTSLTIQCQVDSQVTMMFWYRQQPGQSLTLIATANQGSEATYESGFVIDKFPISRPNLTFSTLTVSNMSPEDSSIYLCSVELEPGSPLHFGNGTRLTVT.

The chain is built from TRBV14 and TRBJ1-4; 9 positions agree with TRBD1. CDR1 is SGHDN and CDR2 is FVKESK in the germline V gene. The V segment lost 5 bases and the J segment 8 bases; nucleotides outside the gene matches: 6. This CDR3 comprises 14 residues. The CDR3 nucleotides read TGTGCCAGCAGCAAGGGACAGGGTGGGGAAAAACTGTTTTTT. It specifies CASSKGQGGEKLFF.

The V and J genes are TRBV11-2 and TRBJ2-2; 8 bases align to TRBD1. Germline CDR1 is SGHAT and CDR2 is FQNNGV. Trimming removed 1 base from V and 4 bases from J; junction bases left unmatched: 5. The length of the CDR3 is 16 residues. The CDR3 loop is CASSLGSQGATGELFF. The CDR3 DNA follows: TGTGCCAGCAGCTTAGGAAGTCAGGGGGCCACCGGGGAGCTGTTTTTT.

This sequence joins TRBV7-9 and TRBJ2-1; TRBD2 matches 9 bases. V lost 4 bases to trimming and J lost 6 bases; unmatched junction nucleotides: 4. The CDR3 extends over 14 amino acids. CDR1 is SEHNR and CDR2 is FQNEAQ in the germline V gene (reference sequence). The CDR3 region has the DNA TGTGCCAGCAGCTACCGGACTAGCGTCAATGAGCAGTTCTTC. Its protein product is CASSYRTSVNEQFF.

The V and J genes are TRBV30 and TRBJ1-2, with a weak D call TRBD1 (6 bases). V lost 2 bases and J lost 5, with 15 bases in between. The CDR3 is 14 residues long. Germline V CDR1 and CDR2: GTSNPN, SVGIG (reference sequence). CDR3 DNA sequence: TGTGCCTGGAGTAAAGCAGGACAGTATTATGGCTACACCTTC. Amino acid sequence: CAWSKAGQYYGYTF.